This paragraph covers one TCR beta chain sequence. As yet, its antigen is unknown. The data were produced by immunoSEQ multiplex PCR, yet TCRdb's version contains in-frame clones alone and is incomplete. The data contain roughly 120,000 clones, 93% of them singletons. The data belong to a study of T cell responses to AZD1222 COVID-19 vaccine. Overall study results and limits: Among AZD1222 vaccinees, only 5 to 7 were seropositive at baseline. As reported, nearly half of all spike-specific TCRs target variant regions that are unmutated.

Germline CDR1 reads SGHTA; CDR2 reads FQGTGA. The V gene end was trimmed by 5 bases and the J gene end by 5 bases; junction bases not matched to a gene: 11. This CDR3 contains 17 residues. The chain couples TRBV7-3 to TRBJ2-1, with 11 bases identical to TRBD2. The origin of this receptor is an adult who received the AZD1222 COVID-19 vaccine. Sequenced here: peripheral blood, sampled 28 days after the second AZD1222 dose. CDR3 sequence: CASSRGPPLAGDNEQFF. CDR3 nucleotide sequence: TGTGCCAGCAGCCGGGGACCTCCACTAGCGGGAGACAATGAGCAGTTCTTC.